The entry below gives a single T cell receptor beta chain sequence along with its context. Which antigen it targets is not known. No much larger clonotype is one base removed from it; base qualities were not supplied. The data stem from a study of cytomegalovirus exposure and HLA in healthy donors (dated by TCRdb to 2015 to 2018). Broadly, across the study: An earlier analysis of some 500 of the donors reported about 250 Gb of sequence data and roughly 100 million unique TCR beta sequences from about 200 million T cells. Approximately 310 gigabases of sequencing data and approximately 85 million unique TCR sequences were included in an early release covering 550 to 650 HLA-typed donors. Of the roughly 430 genotyped donors, 81% fell in the genetic ancestry cluster associated with self-reported Caucasian donors. The study aimed to test whether signatures of past pathogen exposure could be identified by cataloging public T cell receptors. Using immunosequencing, the study profiled T cell repertoires from about 620 subjects and related those repertoires to cytomegalovirus serostatus. In addition to the first cohort of 650 to 800 subjects, a separate validation cohort of some 120 different subjects was used. The study combined high-throughput TCR immunosequencing, statistical association of individual TCRs with disease status, and machine learning to predict cytomegalovirus infection status. To study patterns of TCR occurrence, a later analysis re-analyzed previously published TCR beta repertoires from 666 donors and added high-resolution HLA genotyping. Rather than drawing on any new phenotypic data, the later analysis identified candidate immune exposures from TCR beta sequences and the way those sequences occurred across donors. An earlier analysis of around 580 of the donors used high-throughput TCR beta sequencing to judge whether each TCR beta V gene segment behaved as functional or pseudogenic. Donor age, sex, ethnicity and CMV serostatus were compiled alongside the repertoire data. A later genetic analysis took genome-wide SNP genotypes for 398 of the 666 donors and used that subset as a discovery cohort. Every repertoire in the discovery cohort had been generated on one and the same sequencing platform. HLA typing covered class I and class II loci at four-digit resolution. Typing coverage varied by locus: roughly 629-630 donors for A, B, C, DRB1 and DQB1; under 550 for DQA1; about 570 for DPA1; under 490 for DPB1. About five DR-DQ haplotypes were handled as single units for association and clustering because linkage in the cohort was strong. On average, roughly 240,000 unique TCR beta nucleotide sequences were sequenced per donor among more than 350 genotyped donors of the cohort, with approximately 18% of those sequences being non-productive. Findings and caveats that apply to the study as a whole: Some IMGT-functional V segments, including TRBV6-2 and TRBV6-3, could not be told apart with the 87-base-pair reads, so those segments were excluded. CMV serostatus was the only immune exposure information available for the cohort. Most CMV-associated TCR beta chains appeared to be HLA-restricted in a later analysis, and the HLA associations seemed to be driven largely by CMV exposure. Most TCR sequences were observed very rarely across donors, whereas some public TCRs were present in many individuals. In a later analysis, HLA-associated TCR beta chains were found to be more clonally expanded and to have lower generation probabilities than equally common non-associated chains. Because counts were too low, roughly 18 rarely observed V segments, including chromosome 9 orphons, were left out of the earlier analysis of approximately 580 of the donors. In vitro tests confirmed that a few of the cytomegalovirus-associated TCR beta chains recognize cytomegalovirus antigens. Because HLA typing was missing for some donors at each locus, association tests included only the typed subset. An earlier analysis of some 560 of the donors showed that most TCR beta V segments appeared in productive rearrangements either about 90% or about 30% of the time, which broadly matched IMGT annotations. The classifier was reported to diagnose cytomegalovirus status with high specificity and sensitivity in both the original and validation cohorts. Several of the top co-occurrence clusters appeared to be linked to parvovirus B19, influenza, CMV and Epstein-Barr virus, according to a later analysis. A cluster of highly shared sequence variants was judged likely to represent a technical artifact of the sequencing pipeline. A later analysis associated about 17,000 TCR beta sequences with specific HLA alleles at a false discovery rate of 0.05. A further reported finding was that TCR beta sequences accurately predicted the HLA-A and HLA-B alleles for most subjects in the first cohort. According to a later analysis, TCR association rates differed among HLA loci, with DRB1 alleles showing the most associated TCRs and HLA-C alleles showing the fewest. In a later genetic analysis, a missense DCLRE1C variant was associated with V-gene and J-gene trimming of TCR beta chains, and the association was replicated in an independent cohort. It was suggested by the authors that the approach could potentially be generalized to other disease states and immunological phenotypes. This cohort had only TCR beta chains sequenced, and the lack of alpha or paired-chain data limited which features could be detected. A later genetic analysis reported fewer N-insertions in productive TCRs among donors in an Asian-associated ancestry cluster than the roughly 700-donor mean. The study gave a list of 150 to 200 TCR beta chains associated with cytomegalovirus. Correlated functional status among segregating V segments might reflect linkage disequilibrium, but an unknown experimental factor could not be ruled out. Roughly uniform sequencing depth across donors was assumed in presence/absence analyses, although this assumption may not hold. When HLA alleles, especially DR and DQ, strongly co-occurred, TCR associations were difficult to assign to individual alleles.

The cohort comprised some 730 healthy bone marrow donors. All cohort members were sampled while nominally healthy, although unrecorded immune exposures were likely present. The donor was CMV seropositive and belonged to the group of around 300 seropositive cohort members. Every donor gave a peripheral blood sample, and the peripheral blood mononuclear cells from that sample were used for TCR beta sequencing. Genomic DNA was extracted from the blood cell samples with the Qiagen DNeasy Blood Extraction Kit. Libraries were built with the immunoSEQ multiplex PCR assay. A mixture of 60 forward primers for TCR Vbeta segments and 13 reverse primers for TCR Jbeta segments was used in the multiplex PCR. The CDR3 region of rearranged TCR beta genes was amplified from genomic DNA with a multiplex PCR assay. Amplified TCR beta libraries were sequenced as 87-base-pair reads on the Illumina HiSeq System. From the authors' description of their analysis: A later analysis counted tens of millions of unique TCR beta chains across the 550 to 800 repertoires, and around 9.9 million of these chains were shared by at least two donors. Raw reads were error-corrected and collapsed into unique sequences with a nearest-neighbor algorithm that merged closely related sequences to remove PCR and sequencing errors. To assign V, D and J gene segments, CDR3 sequences were aligned to IMGT reference sequences. Each retained sequence needed at least a six-nucleotide match to both a V gene segment and a J gene segment. Rearrangements were classified as productive when the CDR3 lacked stop codons and remained in frame with V and J, and all other rearrangements were classified as non-productive. CDR3 was defined according to IMGT convention as the region running from the second conserved V-encoded cysteine to the conserved J-encoded phenylalanine. The earlier analysis of about 560 of the donors excluded any sequence lacking an unambiguous match to a single V gene segment. An earlier analysis of 587 of the donors called V segments functional above 56.7% productive rearrangements and segregating when the between-donor standard deviation exceeded 5%. To diagnose cytomegalovirus status from the catalog of TCR beta chain sequences, a statistical classification framework was built. V and J gene assignment, in a later analysis, came from comparing TCR nucleotide sequences with IMGT/GENE-DB human TR gene sequences. In a later analysis, CDR3 sequences and most-parsimonious VDJ recombination scenarios were assigned using the TCRdist pipeline. In a later analysis, each TCR beta chain was defined by its CDR3 amino acid sequence together with its V-gene family, and reads without a unique V-gene family were excluded. As a way to deal with suspected cross-contamination and a sequencing artifact, a later analysis dropped 592 nucleotide sequences that were highly shared and had low generation probability. In a later analysis, a clonal expansion index for each public chain was calculated from normalized within-repertoire ranks of inferred template counts. Generation probabilities in a later analysis came from a VDJ recombination model fitted to out-of-frame rearrangements, and those results were checked against IGoR. A later analysis scored TCR-TCR, TCR-HLA and TCR-CMV co-occurrence with hypergeometric tests, applying a repertoire-size bias correction to TCR pairs. To estimate false discovery rates, a later analysis permuted the HLA or CMV assignments 20 times. A later analysis grouped co-occurring TCRs with DBSCAN, adding TCRdist sequence similarity when clustering within HLA-allele-positive subsets. Repertoires with fewer than 30,000 or more than 120,000 public chains, plus five repertoires with anomalous nucleotide sharing, were excluded from co-occurrence clustering. Not all clones reach the TCRdb copy of this immuneACCESS table, which keeps in-frame sequences only. Checked studies attribute under half of the gap to unresolved V genes and leave the rest unexplained. V, J and clone size were drawn from that table, and D and trimming were deduced from the DNA. This sample holds 150,000 to 200,000 clones; around four fifths were observed only once. Together, the top ten hold about a tenth of the sample.

V and J are trimmed by 0 bases and 3 bases, and the gene matches miss 1 base of the junction. Based on the germline V gene (reference sequence), the CDR1 and CDR2 sequences are SEHNR and FQNEAQ. Including the terminal cysteine and phenylalanine, the CDR3 comprises 15 residues. Just the 45-base CDR3 DNA is kept, in frame starting at base 1. Sequencing used PBMCs. The receptor comes from a man younger than 35 in good health and CMV-seropositive. The chain is assembled from TRBV7-9 and TRBJ2-3; 9 junctional bases match TRBD2. This receptor carries the CDR3 CASSLASGSTDTQYF. At the DNA level, the sequence is TGTGCCAGCAGCTTAGCTAGCGGGAGTACAGATACGCAGTATTTT.